This paragraph covers one TCR beta chain sequence. Compared with germline, one end of the junction differs, possibly owing to a read error. This CDR3 has 12 residues. The V gene's germline CDR1 is SGHTA and CDR2 FQGTGA. Here immunoSEQ multiplex PCR was the method, and the copy in TCRdb shows in-frame clones only, minus some. The sample holds approximately 59,000 clones, 90% to 95% seen once. The data originate from a study of T cell changes during pregnancy in multiple sclerosis. The receptor comes from a female donor in good health, enrolled as a control in a pregnancy study. The chain carries TRBV7-3 and TRBJ2-5; tentative D call: TRBD1 (5 bases). The sample was peripheral blood, taken in the third trimester of pregnancy. The chain's CDR3 is CAISLNQGTQYF. The CDR3 region has the DNA TGTGCCATCAGCTTAAATCAGGGGACCCAGTACTTC.